This T cell receptor (beta chain) was captured by sequencing in a study of T cells in Graves' hyperthyroidism and ophthalmopathy. Each person with ophthalmopathy scored at least 3 on the Clinical Activity Score, reached NOSPECS grade 4 or higher, and had been ill under 3 months. Diagnoses rested on clinical symptoms, serum thyroxine and TRAb, thyroid ultrasound and orbital computed tomography. Trimming at V came to 5 bases and at J to 2 bases, leaving 6 bases not matched to a gene. The CDR3 runs 15 residues. Germline V gene sequence: CDR1 SGHNT, CDR2 YENEEA. This clonotype occurred many times. Its specificity is not known. Whole-study results and caveats: Appearing also in blood were most of the thyroid clonotypes expanded above 0.001. Ophthalmopathy got predicted by the model a median around six months before its onset.

Amplification of TCR beta CDR3 regions used RNA as the template. HTBI primers were employed in a first-round RT-PCR of the TCR CDR3. TCRdb recomputed calls from the multiplex PCR reads with MiXCR, one row per CDR3 protein. This table holds approximately 610,000 distinct CDR3 sequences, 14% to 15% found once. The origin of this receptor is a middle-aged woman with Graves' ophthalmopathy. Sequencing was carried out using blood. V gene TRBV11-3 combines with J gene TRBJ2-5; 9 bases fit TRBD1. The CDR3 sequence is CASSPPDRGQETQYF. In DNA form, the CDR3 reads TGTGCCAGCAGCCCCCCGGACAGGGGACAAGAGACCCAGTACTTC. The full variable domain, its missing parts supplied by reference TRBV11-3 and TRBJ2-5, is EAGVVQSPRYKIIEKKQPVAFWCNPISGHNTLYWYLQNLGQGPELLIRYENEEAVDDSQLPKDRFSAERLKGVDSTLKIQPAELGDSAVYLCASSPPDRGQETQYFGPGTRLLVL.